This note documents a single TCR beta chain sequence. CDR3 size: 15 residues. Germline trimming cut 5 bases from V and 2 bases from J; bases unmatched to any gene: 5. Germline CDR1 is LNHDA and CDR2 is SQIVND (reference sequence). The repertoire was sequenced with immunoSEQ multiplex PCR; TCRdb's copy has only in-frame clones and lacks some. The sample has some 180,000 clones; over 80% are singletons. The source of the sample is a study of blood T cell repertoires in COVID-19. This receptor was identified in a woman in her 40s with COVID-19, enrolled during active disease. Specimen: peripheral blood. This chain links TRBV19 with TRBJ1-2; 10 nucleotides match TRBD1. The DNA for the CDR3 is TGTGCCAGTAGTCCTCAGGGACAGGGGAACTATGGCTACACCTTC. Translation: CASSPQGQGNYGYTF.